This T cell receptor (beta chain) was identified in a study of cytomegalovirus exposure and HLA in healthy donors. PCR employed 60 Vbeta and 13 Jbeta primers. Libraries were prepared by immunoSEQ multiplex PCR; TCRdb keeps only in-frame clonotypes and omits some of them. The sample contains around 180,000 clones, around 77% of which appear only once. Trimming pared 4 bases from V and 2 bases from J, leaving 12 bases between. Germline CDR1 reads SGHNT; CDR2 reads YYREEE (reference sequence). The CDR3 spans 14 residues. Turning to this clone: Its antigen remains unknown.

Each donor was nominally healthy when sampled (though unrecorded immune exposures were likely). Study-wide results and limits: TCR beta sequences reportedly predicted the HLA-A and HLA-B alleles of most subjects accurately. Several of the most significant clusters appeared linked to common viral pathogens, based on a later analysis. Some V segments, including TRBV6-2 and TRBV6-3, were excluded as indistinguishable.

V usage is TRBV5-4 and J usage is TRBJ2-5, with a possible D match to TRBD2 (5 bases). This clonotype was obtained from a man aged 55 to 70 in good health and CMV-seronegative. The sample consisted of PBMCs. CDR3 sequence (DNA): TGTGCCAGCAGCCCCCCGTCGGGGCAAGAGACCCAGTACTTC. It encodes CASSPPSGQETQYF.